The clone carrying this T cell receptor (beta chain) was observed a handful of times. The CDR3 runs 13 residues. The ends were cut back, 5 bases at V and 2 bases at J, with 9 bases in the middle. The germline V gene has CDR1 SGHTA and CDR2 FQGTGA. Extracted RNA was reverse transcribed, and the resulting cDNA served as sequencing template. Assay: immunoSEQ multiplex PCR; the TCRdb copy retains only in-frame clones and omits some. The table includes some 150,000 clones, 58% detected once. The entry originates in a study of CD8+ T cells in alopecia areata. Regarding treatment: oral pan-JAK inhibitor, 5-10 mg twice daily.

This sample comprised CD4+ T cells sorted from blood, obtained at roughly week 58, from a patient treated with tofacitinib. This TCR was recovered from a human donor with alopecia areata. This sequence joins TRBV7-3 and TRBJ1-2; D not certain. CDR3 amino acids: CASSHDNNYGYTF. The CDR3 DNA is TGTGCCAGCAGCCATGATAACAACTATGGCTACACCTTC. The full variable domain, completed using reference TRBV7-3 and TRBJ1-2, is GAGVSQTPSNKVTEKGKYVELRCDPISGHTALYWYRQSLGQGPEFLIYFQGTGAADDSGLPNDRFFAVRPEGSVSTLKIQRTERGDSAVYLCASSHDNNYGYTFGSGTRLTVV.